This T cell receptor (beta chain) was observed in a study of cytomegalovirus exposure and HLA in healthy donors. Study-wide points: Sequencing artifact likely explains a cluster of highly shared sequence variants. Sequencing depth roughly uniform across donors was assumed in presence/absence analyses.

PCR used 60 Vbeta primers and 13 Jbeta primers. In the source study's methods: Roughly 12 million shared chains were among approximately 80 million unique TCR beta chains counted in a later analysis. Method: immunoSEQ multiplex PCR; TCRdb's copy keeps in-frame clones and lacks some. V and J calls and clone size are given by that table; D and trimming were obtained from the DNA. Its clone listing holds around 100,000 clones. Points on this clone: Its antigen is not known.

The CDR3 consists of 17 residues. V shed 4 bases and J shed 1 base, with 17 bases lying between them. CDR1 and CDR2 (germline): MDHEN, SYDVKM. This rearrangement joins TRBV28 to TRBJ1-5; D is ambiguous. This receptor was obtained from a woman aged 25 to 39 in good health and CMV-seronegative. The specimen sequenced was PBMCs. In nucleotides, the CDR3 is TGTGCCAGCAGTTGGGGAGGCACCCATGGGAGCAATCAGCCCCAGCATTTT. This codes for CASSWGGTHGSNQPQHF.